Listed here are 20 T cell receptor beta chains from one sample, sequenced in a study of blood T cell repertoires in COVID-19. Method: immunoSEQ multiplex PCR; TCRdb's copy keeps in-frame clones and lacks some. There are a few hundred thousand clones in the sample; roughly 80% occur only once, and over 3.5% lies in the top ten. Specimen: peripheral blood. These receptors were obtained from a woman aged 45-60 years with active or convalescent COVID-19.

The chain uses TRBV7-9 and TRBJ1-1, with TRBD1 as a possible D gene (5 bases). Trimming removed 4 bases from V and 2 bases from J, with 20 bases in between. Germline assignment: CDR1 SEHNR and CDR2 FQNEAQ (reference sequence). This CDR3 contains 17 residues. The CDR3 DNA follows: TGTGCCAGCAGCTCCTACCCGGCGGGGACCCGAAACACTGAAGCTTTCTTT. It is translated as CASSSYPAGTRNTEAFF. Full variable domain (remainder filled in from reference TRBV7-9 and TRBJ1-1): DTGVSQNPRHKITKRGQNVTFRCDPISEHNRLYWYRQTLGQGPEFLTYFQNEAQLEKSRLLSDRFSAERPKGSFSTLEIQRTEQGDSAMYLCASSSYPAGTRNTEAFFGQGTRLTVV.

The rearrangement links TRBV27 to TRBJ2-7; TRBD2 agrees at 11 bases. This CDR3 is 13 amino acids long. J lost 7 bases, V lost 5 bases, and 4 bases had no gene match. Per germline, CDR1 MNHEY and CDR2 SMNVEV (reference sequence). CDR3 in DNA: TGTGCCAGCAGTCCTACTAGCGGGAGTGAGCAGTACTTC. Protein sequence: CASSPTSGSEQYF.

V is TRBV5-8 and J is TRBJ2-7; D is ambiguous. CDR1 SGHTS and CDR2 YDEGEE come from the germline V gene. Trimming removed 5 bases at V and 3 bases at J, with 12 bases between. The CDR3 covers 13 residues. CDR3 sequence reads: CASSPRIGYEQYF. For the CDR3, the DNA is TGTGCCAGCAGTCCGCGGATCGGCTACGAGCAGTACTTC. Filled out from reference TRBV5-8 and TRBJ2-7, the complete variable domain reads EAGVTQSPTHLIKTRGQQATLRCSPISGHTSVYWYQQALGLGLQFLLWYDEGEERNRGNFPPRFSGRQFPNYSSELNVNALELEDSALYLCASSPRIGYEQYFGPGTRLTVT.

V gene TRBV14 combines with J gene TRBJ1-1; no clear D. The ends were cut back, 1 base at V and 4 bases at J, with 7 bases in the middle. Germline CDR1 SGHDN, CDR2 FVKESK. CDR3 length equals 13 residues. CDR3 amino acids: CASSQVRGTEAFF. In DNA, the CDR3 is TGTGCCAGCAGCCAAGTCCGGGGCACTGAAGCTTTCTTT.

CDR3 in amino acids: CASSLRGGVRADTQYF. CDR3 nucleotides: TGTGCCAGCAGCTTAAGGGGGGGTGTTCGTGCAGATACGCAGTATTTT. The V gene is TRBV7-9, the J gene TRBJ2-3, with D possibly being TRBD2 (7 bases). The germline V gene encodes CDR1 SEHNR and CDR2 FQNEAQ (reference sequence). The CDR3 sequence is 16 residues long. V was trimmed by 2 bases and J by 4 bases, leaving 16 bases between them.

The rearrangement links TRBV21-1 to TRBJ1-5. TRBV21-1 is shown as a pseudogene. The length of the CDR3 is 13 residues. The CDR3 nucleotides are TGTGCCAGCAGCAAAGGAGGGTGCCAGCCCCAGCATTTT. Its translation: CASSKGGCQPQHF.

This chain connects TRBV28 to TRBJ1-5, with 7 nucleotides matching TRBD1. The J segment lost 12 bases and the V segment lost 6 bases, leaving 2 bases of the junction unmatched. Germline CDR1 MDHEN, CDR2 SYDVKM. The CDR3 covers 10 residues. The CDR3 sequence: CASRRDSQHF. Here the CDR3 DNA reads TGTGCCAGCAGAAGGGACAGCCAGCATTTT.

V and J are TRBV7-6 and TRBJ2-7; the match to TRBD1 covers 10 bases. V lost 5 bases and J lost 4; bases outside the gene matches: 5. Germline CDR1 and CDR2: SGHVS and FNYEAQ. This CDR3 contains 14 residues. The CDR3 region has the DNA TGTGCCAGCAGCCCGGACAGGGGGGCGTACGAGCAGTACTTC. Translation: CASSPDRGAYEQYF.

The chain is built from TRBV6-5 and TRBJ1-2; 9 bases line up with TRBD1. CDR1 MNHEY and CDR2 SVGAGI come from the germline V gene. The CDR3 has 15 residues. V lost 6 bases to trimming and J lost 9 bases; unmatched junction nucleotides: 14. CDR3 sequence reads: CASSPPDRGLLSYTF. The DNA for the CDR3 is TGTGCCAGCAGCCCCCCGGACAGGGGCCTTTTGAGCTACACCTTC.

The rearrangement uses TRBV21-1 and TRBJ1-6. TRBV21-1 is tagged as a pseudogene. This CDR3 comprises 14 residues. CDR3 loop: CASSKRGNNSPLHF. As DNA, the CDR3 is TGTGCCAGCAGCAAAAGAGGGAATAATTCACCCCTCCACTTT.

The chain carries TRBV9 and TRBJ1-1; possibly TRBD1 for D (6 bases). The CDR3 loop spans 15 amino acids. Trimming took 3 bases from V and 6 from J, leaving 18 bases between them. Germline CDR1 and CDR2: SGDLS and YYNGEE. DNA of the CDR3: TGTGCCAGCAGCGCCTTGACTACAGGGCGGCCTGAAGCTTTCTTT. Residues: CASSALTTGRPEAFF. Using reference TRBV9 and TRBJ1-1 for the parts outside the CDR3, the full variable domain is DSGVTQTPKHLITATGQRVTLRCSPRSGDLSVYWYQQSLDQGLQFLIQYYNGEERAKGNILERFSAQQFPDLHSELNLSSLELGDSALYFCASSALTTGRPEAFFGQGTRLTVV.

The V call is TRBV29-1, the J call TRBJ2-7; 7 nucleotides match TRBD2. Trimming at V came to 1 base and at J to 3 bases, leaving 15 bases not matched to a gene. CDR1 and CDR2 from the germline V gene are SQVTM and ANQGSEA. The CDR3 runs 17 residues. The CDR3 bases are TGCAGCGTTGAAGCCACCCTAGCGGAACTATTGGGCTACGAGCAGTACTTC. Translating it yields CSVEATLAELLGYEQYF.

In this sample, this clone turned up once. This specimen includes other DNA sequences encoding the same CDR3. This chain connects TRBV2 to TRBJ1-6; 8 nucleotides agree with TRBD1. V shed 4 bases, J shed 7 bases, and the junction held 0 bases outside the gene matches. Per the germline V gene, CDR1 is SNHLY and CDR2 is FYNNEI. CDR3 length equals 13 residues. CDR3 DNA: TGTGCCAGCAGTGGACAGGGGAATTCACCCCTCCACTTT. It is translated as CASSGQGNSPLHF.

The V call is TRBV7-9, the J call TRBJ2-3; 13 bases map to TRBD2. CDR3 length: 17 residues. V dropped 5 bases and J dropped 1; count of bases not matched to a gene: 6. From germline, CDR1 is SEHNR and CDR2 FQNEAQ (reference sequence). The CDR3 coding sequence is TGTGCCAGCAGCCTGACAACTAGCGGGAGGGGCACAGATACGCAGTATTTT. Translated, it gives CASSLTTSGRGTDTQYF. Full variable domain (rest looked up from reference TRBV7-9 and TRBJ2-3): DTGVSQNPRHKITKRGQNVTFRCDPISEHNRLYWYRQTLGQGPEFLTYFQNEAQLEKSRLLSDRFSAERPKGSFSTLEIQRTEQGDSAMYLCASSLTTSGRGTDTQYFGPGTRLTVL.

The chain is built from TRBV5-1 and TRBJ1-4; the D is unclear. Germline-derived CDR1 and CDR2 are SGHRS and YFSETQ. This CDR3 spans 14 amino acids. Trimming stripped 0 bases from V and 10 bases from J, with 13 bases between. The CDR3 region is CASSLESGIGKLFF. CDR3 bases: TGCGCCAGCAGCTTGGAGTCCGGGATCGGAAAACTGTTTTTT.

The CDR3 bases are TGTGCCAGTAGTATTGGGACAGGCCCCAGGGACGAGCAGTACTTC. Encoded protein: CASSIGTGPRDEQYF. The chain links TRBV19 to TRBJ2-7, with TRBD1 matching over 8 bases. Germline V gene sequence: CDR1 LNHDA, CDR2 SQIVND (reference sequence). The CDR3 runs 15 residues. V lost 3 bases to trimming and J lost 5 bases; unmatched junction nucleotides: 9. Full variable domain (remainder filled in from reference TRBV19 and TRBJ2-7): DGGITQSPKYLFRKEGQNVTLSCEQNLNHDAMYWYRQDPGQGLRLIYYSQIVNDFQKGDIAEGYSVSREKKESFPLTVTSAQKNPTAFYLCASSIGTGPRDEQYFGPGTRLTVT.

The rearrangement joins TRBV3-1 (or the pseudogene TRBV3-2) to TRBJ2-7; possible D gene TRBD1, 7 bases. The CDR3 is 12 residues long. The V gene's germline CDR1 is LGHDT and CDR2 YNNKEL (reference sequence). V dropped 11 bases and J dropped 7 bases, with 18 bases sitting between them. CDR3 nucleotide sequence: TGTGCCGCAGGGGGACTGCCTGGGGAGCAGTACTTC. It yields the protein CAAGGLPGEQYF.

V gene TRBV13 combines with J gene TRBJ1-2; D is undetermined. The V and J ends lost 0 bases and 7 bases respectively, with 12 bases between them. This CDR3 comprises 14 residues. Germline CDR1 and CDR2: PRHDT and FYEKMQ (reference sequence). CDR3 coding DNA: TGTGCCAGCAGCTTAGGAGCGGAGGAGAGTGGCTACACCTTC. Protein product: CASSLGAEESGYTF.

The chain joins TRBV27 to TRBJ2-3; a possible D gene is TRBD1 (6 bases). Looked up from germline, CDR1 is MNHEY and CDR2 is SMNVEV (reference sequence). CDR3 length: 15 amino acids. The V gene lost 1 base and the J gene lost 3 bases, with 11 bases spanning the gap. CDR3 DNA: TGTGCCAGCAGTTTATTGGGGGCCCGGACAGATACGCAGTATTTT. Translated, it gives CASSLLGARTDTQYF.

A note on this clone: A junction end diverges from the germline sequence, so it may reflect a read error. The chain combines TRBV5-1 with TRBJ2-7; 7 bases agree with TRBD2. This CDR3 spans 15 amino acids. CDR1 SGHRS and CDR2 YFSETQ come from the germline V gene. CDR3 sequence: CASGFGGAGAYEQYF. DNA for the CDR3: TGCGCCAGCGGCTTCGGAGGGGCGGGAGCTTACGAGCAGTACTTC.